One and the same sample provided the 6 T cell receptor beta chains below, sequenced in a study of T cells after yellow fever vaccination. Each CDR3 protein is one row after TCRdb ran MiXCR on the 5' RACE reads. Seen here are approximately 34,000 distinct CDR3 sequences, 6.5% to 8.5% observed once, and the top ten hold approximately 23%. This specimen was PBMCs, either bulk or a sorted T-cell subset (CD4+, CD8+, memory, or dextramer-sorted; not recorded which), taken on the day of the first yellow fever vaccination. All receptors derive from a man younger than 30 who received the YFV17D yellow fever vaccine.

This clonotype appeared many times. The chain has TRBV11-2 and TRBJ1-6; D unresolved. The V gene's germline CDR1 is SGHAT and CDR2 FQNNGV. CDR3 length: 16 residues. V was shortened by 5 bases and J by 10 bases, with 21 bases between the two germline ends. CDR3 in DNA: TGTGCCAGCAGCCCGATTAGAGGGAGGCTGTTCTCACCCCTCCACTTT. This translates into CASSPIRGRLFSPLHF.

A remark on this clonotype: A read error may be the cause here, since a much bigger clone is one base away. The CDR3 DNA reads as TGCAGCGTTGCCCCGGAGCAGGCCAAGGATACGCAGTATTTT. Encoded protein: CSVAPEQAKDTQYF. The J gene is TRBJ2-3, the V gene TRBV29-1, with no clear D. Germline V gene data show CDR1 as SQVTM and CDR2 as ANQGSEA. There are 14 residues in the CDR3. The V end lost 4 bases, the J end lost 6 bases, and 17 bases lay between the germline ends.

This clonotype was counted at least ten times. This chain uses TRBV29-1 with TRBJ2-1, with 8 bases that match TRBD1. With 6 bases clipped from V and 3 bases from J, the junction kept 10 bases outside the gene matches. Looked up from germline, CDR1 is SQVTM and CDR2 is ANQGSEA. The CDR3 is 15 amino acids. CDR3 sequence reads: CSVPTRTGIYNEQFF. The CDR3 nucleotides are TGCAGCGTCCCCACCAGGACAGGGATCTACAATGAGCAGTTCTTC.

This clonotype has a count of ten or more. V gene TRBV7-8 combines with J gene TRBJ2-7, with D uncertain. The CDR3 covers 14 residues. CDR1 and CDR2 from the germline V gene are SGHVS and FQNEAQ. V dropped 1 base and J dropped 1 base, with 8 bases sitting between them. CDR3 sequence: CASSLVAGSYEQYF. Written as DNA, the CDR3 is TGTGCCAGCAGCTTAGTTGCCGGGTCCTACGAGCAGTACTTC.

This clonotype appeared many times. V and J are TRBV5-1 and TRBJ2-7; TRBD1 might be the D (6 bases). From germline, CDR1 is SGHRS and CDR2 YFSETQ. V was trimmed by 0 bases and J by 3 bases, leaving 10 bases between them. The CDR3 extends over 14 amino acids. CDR3 residues: CASSLEAGVYEQYF. The CDR3 nucleotides are TGCGCCAGCAGCTTGGAGGCAGGGGTCTACGAGCAGTACTTC.

This clonotype has a count of ten or more. The rearrangement uses TRBV6-9 and TRBJ1-2; TRBD1 agrees at 7 bases. J lost 6 bases, V lost 6 bases, and 13 bases had no gene match. The CDR3 is 15 residues long. Germline CDR1 is MNHGY and CDR2 is SVAAGI. The CDR3 loop reads CASSRRGGTVDGYTF. CDR3 in DNA: TGTGCCAGCAGCCGCAGGGGGGGGACGGTGGATGGCTACACCTTC.